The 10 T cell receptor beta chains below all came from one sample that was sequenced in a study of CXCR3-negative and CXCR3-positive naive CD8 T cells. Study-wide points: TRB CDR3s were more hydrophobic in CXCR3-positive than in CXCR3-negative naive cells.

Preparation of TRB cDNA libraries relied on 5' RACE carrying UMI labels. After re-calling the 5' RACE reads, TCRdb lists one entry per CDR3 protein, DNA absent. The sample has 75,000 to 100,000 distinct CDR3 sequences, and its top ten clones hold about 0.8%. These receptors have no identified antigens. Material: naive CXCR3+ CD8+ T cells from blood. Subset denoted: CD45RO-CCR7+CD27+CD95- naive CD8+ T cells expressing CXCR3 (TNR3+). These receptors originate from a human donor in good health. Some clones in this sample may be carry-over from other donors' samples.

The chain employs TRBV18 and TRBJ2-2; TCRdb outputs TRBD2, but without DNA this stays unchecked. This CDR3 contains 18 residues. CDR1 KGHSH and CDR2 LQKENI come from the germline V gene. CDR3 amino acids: CASSSWDSDPKDTGELFF.

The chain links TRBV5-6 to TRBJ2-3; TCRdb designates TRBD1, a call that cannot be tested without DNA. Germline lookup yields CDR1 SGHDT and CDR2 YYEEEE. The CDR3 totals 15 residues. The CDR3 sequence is CASSSQGGRTDTQYF.

The CDR3 loop is CASSQRPIYEQYF. The chain carries TRBV23-1 and TRBJ2-7. TRBV23-1 falls under the ORF class, with uncertain function. The CDR3 has 13 residues.

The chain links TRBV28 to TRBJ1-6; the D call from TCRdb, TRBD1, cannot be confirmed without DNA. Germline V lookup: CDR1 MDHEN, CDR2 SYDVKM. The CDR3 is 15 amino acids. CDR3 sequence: CASSPPQGTNSPLHF.

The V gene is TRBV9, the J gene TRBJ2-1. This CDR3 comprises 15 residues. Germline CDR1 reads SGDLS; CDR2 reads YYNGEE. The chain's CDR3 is CASSEAEISYNEQFF. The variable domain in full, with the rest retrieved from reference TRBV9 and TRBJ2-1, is DSGVTQTPKHLITATGQRVTLRCSPRSGDLSVYWYQQSLDQGLQFLIQYYNGEERAKGNILERFSAQQFPDLHSELNLSSLELGDSALYFCASSEAEISYNEQFFGPGTRLTVL.

CDR3 residues: CASSSNSYGEQFF. V gene TRBV7-6 combines with J gene TRBJ2-1. This CDR3 has 13 amino acids. From germline, CDR1 is SGHVS and CDR2 FNYEAQ.

The CDR3 reads CASSPATSYNEQSF. The chain joins TRBV14 to TRBJ2-1; TCRdb selects TRBD2, and the lack of DNA leaves this call unchecked. The CDR3 totals 14 residues. Germline V gives CDR1 SGHDN, CDR2 FVKESK.

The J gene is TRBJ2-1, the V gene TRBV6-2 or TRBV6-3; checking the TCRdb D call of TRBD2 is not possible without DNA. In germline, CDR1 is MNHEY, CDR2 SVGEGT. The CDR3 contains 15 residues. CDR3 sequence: CASSQGLAGYNEQFF.

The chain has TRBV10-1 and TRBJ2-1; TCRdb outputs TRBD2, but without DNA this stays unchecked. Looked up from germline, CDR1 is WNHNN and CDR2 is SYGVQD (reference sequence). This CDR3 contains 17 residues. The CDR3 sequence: CASSFTPGLGGIHEQFF.

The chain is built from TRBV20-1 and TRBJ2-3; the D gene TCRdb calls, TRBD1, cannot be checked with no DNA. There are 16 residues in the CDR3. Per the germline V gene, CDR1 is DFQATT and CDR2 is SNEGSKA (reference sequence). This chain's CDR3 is CSARTPGQEFTDTQYF.